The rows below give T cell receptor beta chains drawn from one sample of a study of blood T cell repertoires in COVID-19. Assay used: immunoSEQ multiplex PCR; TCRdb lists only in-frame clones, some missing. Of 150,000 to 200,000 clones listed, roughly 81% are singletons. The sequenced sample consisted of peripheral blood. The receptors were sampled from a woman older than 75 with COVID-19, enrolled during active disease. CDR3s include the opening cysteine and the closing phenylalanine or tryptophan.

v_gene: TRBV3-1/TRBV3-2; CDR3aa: CASSRRQARGYGYTF
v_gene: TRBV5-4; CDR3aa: CASSLGNPQGDTQYF
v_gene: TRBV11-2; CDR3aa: CASSATGPGYTF
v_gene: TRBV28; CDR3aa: CASSFQGSLAKNIQYF
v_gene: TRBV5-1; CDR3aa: CASSFLNNEQFF
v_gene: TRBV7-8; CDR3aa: CASSLAAGGGAGGQYF
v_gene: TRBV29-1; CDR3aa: CSVCRTSVEYSTDTQYF
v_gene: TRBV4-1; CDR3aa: CASSQTGTRDYEQYF
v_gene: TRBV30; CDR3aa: CAWRDPSDRGLHF
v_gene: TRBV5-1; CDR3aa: CASSNPGLNTEAFF
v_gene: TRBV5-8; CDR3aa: CASSGQGAWEKLFF
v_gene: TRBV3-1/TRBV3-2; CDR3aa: CASSPDRGSPLHF
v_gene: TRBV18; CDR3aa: CASSQGPSYEQYF
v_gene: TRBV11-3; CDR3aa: CASSIARTGEQYF
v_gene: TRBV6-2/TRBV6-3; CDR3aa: CASSYASEPQHF
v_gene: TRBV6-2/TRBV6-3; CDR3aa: CASSAGTGAHGYTF
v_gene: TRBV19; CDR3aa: CASSILRNTEAFF
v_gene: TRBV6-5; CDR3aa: CASSMTGNTIYF
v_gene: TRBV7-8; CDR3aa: CASSPMGGYNQPQHF
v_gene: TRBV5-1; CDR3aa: CASSGGTGPNYNEQFF
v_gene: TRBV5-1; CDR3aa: CASSSGRENQPQHF
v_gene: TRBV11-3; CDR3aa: CASSLGAQYF
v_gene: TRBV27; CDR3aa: CASSAGLPGVNEQFF
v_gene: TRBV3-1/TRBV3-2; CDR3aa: CASSQRIGQGNSGNTIYF